This is a list of T cell receptor beta chains from one sample in a study of Tregs in tolerant kidney transplant recipients. Only in-frame clones appear in the TCRdb table, and some are missing; sequencing was by immunoSEQ multiplex PCR. The table shows about 87,000 clones, with more than 85% occurring only once. The source was CD4+ T cells from blood, collected before the transplant. Every receptor here comes from a human donor who received a combined kidney and bone marrow transplant. The CDR3 runs from the conserved cysteine through the conserved F or W. D genes are given only for firm matches. Some rows have no size entry. The others give once, few or many, or a class for an expanded clone.

d_call	v_call	clone_size	j_call	cdr3_nt	cdr3_aa
TRBD1	TRBV7-8	NA	TRBJ2-7	TGTGCCAGCAGCCTCACAGGGGCGAGCTCCTACGAGCAGTACTTC	CASSLTGASSYEQYF
TRBD1	TRBV6-4	NA	TRBJ2-2	TGTGCCAGCAGCCCGACAGGGCTCACCGGGGAGCTGTTTTTT	CASSPTGLTGELFF
NA	TRBV7-2	NA	TRBJ2-7	TGTGCCAGCAGCAACACAGGTCCTGGGCAGTACTTC	CASSNTGPGQYF
NA	TRBV2	NA	TRBJ2-2	TGTGCCAGCAGGGATACAGGGTACACCGGGGAGCTGTTTTTT	CASRDTGYTGELFF
NA	TRBV9	NA	TRBJ2-7	TGTGCCAGCAGCGAGGGGGATCCCCGGGAAGCCTACGAGCAGTACTTC	CASSEGDPREAYEQYF
TRBD1	TRBV6-5	NA	TRBJ2-2	TGTGCCAGCAGTTACTCTCGGACTGACAGGGGGAGGCTGTTTTTT	CASSYSRTDRGRLFF
NA	TRBV7-6	NA	TRBJ2-7	TGTGCCAGCAGCCTAAGGGGGGGGAGCTCCTACGAGCAGTACTTC	CASSLRGGSSYEQYF
NA	TRBV4-3	few	TRBJ2-2	TGCGCCAGCAGCCAAGCCGTGCCTCAGGGCGGGGAGCTGTTTTTT	CASSQAVPQGGELFF
TRBD1	TRBV7-2	NA	TRBJ2-5	TGTGCCAGCAGTCTCACAGGGGGCCAGGTGACCCAGTACTTC	CASSLTGGQVTQYF
TRBD2	TRBV9	NA	TRBJ2-1	TGTGCCAGCAGCGTTCTATCGGGGGGGCCGGGATTTAATGAGCAGTTCTTC	CASSVLSGGPGFNEQFF
NA	TRBV7-2	NA	TRBJ1-2	TGTGCCAGCAGTCTAAACAGGGATGGCTACACCTTC	CASSLNRDGYTF